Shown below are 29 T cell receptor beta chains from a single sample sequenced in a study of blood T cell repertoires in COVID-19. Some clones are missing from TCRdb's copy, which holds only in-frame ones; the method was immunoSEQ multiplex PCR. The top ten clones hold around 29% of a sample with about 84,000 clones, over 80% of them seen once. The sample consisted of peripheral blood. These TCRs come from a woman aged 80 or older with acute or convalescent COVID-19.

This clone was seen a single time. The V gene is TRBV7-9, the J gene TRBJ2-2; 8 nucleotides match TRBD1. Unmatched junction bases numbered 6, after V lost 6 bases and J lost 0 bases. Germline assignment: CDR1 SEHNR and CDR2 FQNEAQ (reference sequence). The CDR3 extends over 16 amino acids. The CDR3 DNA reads TGTGCCAGCAGTTCGACAGGGGCTCCGAACACCGGGGAGCTGTTTTTT. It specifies CASSSTGAPNTGELFF.

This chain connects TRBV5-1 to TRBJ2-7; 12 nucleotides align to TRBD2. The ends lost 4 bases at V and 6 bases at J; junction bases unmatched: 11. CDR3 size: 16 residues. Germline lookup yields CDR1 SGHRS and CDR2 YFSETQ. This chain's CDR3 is CASSPWTSGIYSEQYF. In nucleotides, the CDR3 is TGCGCCAGCAGCCCCTGGACTAGCGGGATTTATAGCGAGCAGTACTTC.

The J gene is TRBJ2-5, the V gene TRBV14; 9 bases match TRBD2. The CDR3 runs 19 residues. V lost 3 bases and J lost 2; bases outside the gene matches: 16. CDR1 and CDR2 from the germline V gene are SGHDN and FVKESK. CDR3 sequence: CASSHKGASGTRGQETQYF. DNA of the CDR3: TGTGCCAGCAGCCACAAGGGGGCTAGCGGGACAAGGGGACAAGAGACCCAGTACTTC.

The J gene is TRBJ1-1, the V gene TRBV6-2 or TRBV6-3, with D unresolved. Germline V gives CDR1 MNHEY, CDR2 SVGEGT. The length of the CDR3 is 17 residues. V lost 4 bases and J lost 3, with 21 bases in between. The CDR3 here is CASSSVRQTLNYTEAFF. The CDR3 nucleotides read TGTGCCAGCAGTTCCGTCAGACAAACTCTAAATTACACTGAAGCTTTCTTT.

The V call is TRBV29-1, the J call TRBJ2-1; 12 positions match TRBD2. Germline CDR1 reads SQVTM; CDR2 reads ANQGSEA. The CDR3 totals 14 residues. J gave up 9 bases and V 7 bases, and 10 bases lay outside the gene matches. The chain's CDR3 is CSALTLAGGGEQFF. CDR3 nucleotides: TGCAGCGCTTTAACTCTAGCGGGAGGGGGTGAGCAGTTCTTC.

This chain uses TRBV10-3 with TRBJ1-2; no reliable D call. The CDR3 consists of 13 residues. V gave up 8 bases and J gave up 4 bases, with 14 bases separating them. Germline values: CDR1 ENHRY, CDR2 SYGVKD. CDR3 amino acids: CAIFDTELYGYTF. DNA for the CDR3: TGTGCCATCTTCGACACGGAACTCTATGGCTACACCTTC.

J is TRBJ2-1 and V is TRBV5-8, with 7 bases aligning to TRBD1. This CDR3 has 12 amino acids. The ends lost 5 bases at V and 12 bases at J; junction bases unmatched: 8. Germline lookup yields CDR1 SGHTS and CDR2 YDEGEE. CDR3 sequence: CASRSTGSGQFF. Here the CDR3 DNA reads TGTGCCAGCAGATCGACAGGGAGCGGGCAGTTCTTC.

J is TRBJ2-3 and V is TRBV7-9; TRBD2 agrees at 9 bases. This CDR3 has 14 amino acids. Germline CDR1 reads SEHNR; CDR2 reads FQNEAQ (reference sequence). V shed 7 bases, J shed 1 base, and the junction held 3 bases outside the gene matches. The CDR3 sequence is CASTSGIGTDTQYF. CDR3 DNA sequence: TGTGCCAGCACTAGCGGGATAGGCACAGATACGCAGTATTTT.

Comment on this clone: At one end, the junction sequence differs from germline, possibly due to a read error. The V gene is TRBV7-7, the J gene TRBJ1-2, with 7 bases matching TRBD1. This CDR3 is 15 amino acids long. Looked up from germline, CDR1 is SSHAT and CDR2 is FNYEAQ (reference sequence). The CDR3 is CASSQGGGTNYGYTF. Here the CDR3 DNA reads TGTGCTAGCAGCCAGGGGGGTGGAACTAACTATGGCTACACCTTC.

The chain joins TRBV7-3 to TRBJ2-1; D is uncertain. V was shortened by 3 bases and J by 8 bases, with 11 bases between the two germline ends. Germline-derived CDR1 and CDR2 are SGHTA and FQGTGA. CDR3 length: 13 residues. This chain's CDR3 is CASSLSRVDEQFF. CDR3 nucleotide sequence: TGTGCCAGCAGCTTGAGTCGAGTGGATGAGCAGTTCTTC.

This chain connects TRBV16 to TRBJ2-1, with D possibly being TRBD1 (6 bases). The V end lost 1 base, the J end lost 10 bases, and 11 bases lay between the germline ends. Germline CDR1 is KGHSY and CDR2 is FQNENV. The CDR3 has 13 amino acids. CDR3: CASSQFPTGEQFF. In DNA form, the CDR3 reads TGTGCCAGCAGCCAATTCCCCACAGGGGAGCAGTTCTTC. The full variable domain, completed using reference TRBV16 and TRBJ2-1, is GEEVAQTPKHLVRGEGQKAKLYCAPIKGHSYVFWYQQVLKNEFKFLISFQNENVFDETGMPKERFSAKCLPNSPCSLEIQATKLEDSAVYFCASSQFPTGEQFFGPGTRLTVL.

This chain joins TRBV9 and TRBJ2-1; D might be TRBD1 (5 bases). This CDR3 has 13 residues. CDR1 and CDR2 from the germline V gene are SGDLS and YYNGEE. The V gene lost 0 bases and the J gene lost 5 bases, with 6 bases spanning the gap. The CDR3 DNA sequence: TGTGCCAGCAGCGTAGGGGGCAACAATGAGCAGTTCTTC. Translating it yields CASSVGGNNEQFF.

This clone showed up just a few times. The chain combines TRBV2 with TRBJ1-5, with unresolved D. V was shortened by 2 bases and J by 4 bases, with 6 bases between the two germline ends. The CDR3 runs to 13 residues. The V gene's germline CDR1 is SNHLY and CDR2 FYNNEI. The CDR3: CASSEPANQPQHF. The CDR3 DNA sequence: TGTGCCAGCAGTGAACCAGCGAATCAGCCCCAGCATTTT.

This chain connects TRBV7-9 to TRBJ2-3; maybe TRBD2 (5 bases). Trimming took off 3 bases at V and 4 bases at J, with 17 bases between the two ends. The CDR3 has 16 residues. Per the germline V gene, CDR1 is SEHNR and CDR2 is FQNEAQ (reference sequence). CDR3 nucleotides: TGTGCCAGCAGCTTCTTCGGACTGGCCGGGGCAGATACGCAGTATTTT. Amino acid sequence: CASSFFGLAGADTQYF.

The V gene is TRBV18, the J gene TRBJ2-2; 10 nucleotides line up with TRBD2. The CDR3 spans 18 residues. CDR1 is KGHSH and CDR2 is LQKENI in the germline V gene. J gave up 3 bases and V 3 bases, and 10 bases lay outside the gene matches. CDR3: CASSPRLAGVTDTGELFF. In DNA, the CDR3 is TGTGCCAGCTCACCCCGGCTAGCGGGAGTTACGGACACCGGGGAGCTGTTTTTT. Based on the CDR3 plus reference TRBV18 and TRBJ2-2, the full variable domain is NAGVMQNPRHLVRRRGQEARLRCSPMKGHSHVYWYRQLPEEGLKFMVYLQKENIIDESGMPKERFSAEFPKEGPSILRIQQVVRGDSAAYFCASSPRLAGVTDTGELFFGEGSRLTVL.

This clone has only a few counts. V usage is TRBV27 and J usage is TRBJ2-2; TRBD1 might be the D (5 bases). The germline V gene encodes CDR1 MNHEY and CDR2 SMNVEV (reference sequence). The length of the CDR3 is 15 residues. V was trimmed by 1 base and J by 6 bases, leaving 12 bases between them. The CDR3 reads CASSLLAGLAGELFF. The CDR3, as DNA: TGTGCCAGCAGTTTATTGGCAGGGTTGGCCGGGGAGCTGTTTTTT.

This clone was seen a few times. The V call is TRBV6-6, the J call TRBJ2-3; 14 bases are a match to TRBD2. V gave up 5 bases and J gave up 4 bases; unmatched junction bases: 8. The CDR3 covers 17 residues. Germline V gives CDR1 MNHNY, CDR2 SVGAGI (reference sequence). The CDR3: CASSRGTSGSQSDTQYF. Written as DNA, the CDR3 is TGTGCCAGCAGTCGGGGGACTAGCGGGAGCCAGTCAGATACGCAGTATTTT.

CDR3: CASNRDSDQPQHF. The CDR3 bases are TGTGCCAGTAACAGGGATTCGGATCAGCCCCAGCATTTT. This chain links TRBV19 with TRBJ1-5; a weak D match, TRBD1 (6 bases). The V gene lost 7 bases and the J gene lost 5 bases, with 12 bases spanning the gap. CDR1 is LNHDA, CDR2 SQIVND, per germline (reference sequence). The length of the CDR3 is 13 residues.

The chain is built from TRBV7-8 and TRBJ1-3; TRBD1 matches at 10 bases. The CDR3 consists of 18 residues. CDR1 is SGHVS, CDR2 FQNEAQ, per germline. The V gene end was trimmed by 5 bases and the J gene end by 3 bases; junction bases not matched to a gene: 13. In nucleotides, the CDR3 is TGTGCCAGCAGCCCCCGACAGGGGGCGAGTTTCGGTGGAAACACCATATATTTT. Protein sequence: CASSPRQGASFGGNTIYF.

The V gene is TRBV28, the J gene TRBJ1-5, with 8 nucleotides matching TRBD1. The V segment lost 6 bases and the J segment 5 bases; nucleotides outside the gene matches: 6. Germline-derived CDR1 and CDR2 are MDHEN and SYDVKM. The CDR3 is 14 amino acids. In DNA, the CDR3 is TGTGCCAGCAGCTTGGGACAGGAATATCAGCCCCAGCATTTT. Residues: CASSLGQEYQPQHF. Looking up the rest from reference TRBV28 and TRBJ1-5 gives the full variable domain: DVKVTQSSRYLVKRTGEKVFLECVQDMDHENMFWYRQDPGLGLRLIYFSYDVKMKEKGDIPEGYSVSREKKERFSLILESASTNQTSMYLCASSLGQEYQPQHFGDGTRLSIL.

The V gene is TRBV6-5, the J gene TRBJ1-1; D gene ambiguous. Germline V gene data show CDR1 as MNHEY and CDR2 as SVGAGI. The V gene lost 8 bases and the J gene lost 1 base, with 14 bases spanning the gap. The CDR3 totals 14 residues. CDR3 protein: CASSTLTQNTEAFF. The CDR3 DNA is TGTGCCAGCTCTACCCTCACCCAGAACACTGAAGCTTTCTTT.

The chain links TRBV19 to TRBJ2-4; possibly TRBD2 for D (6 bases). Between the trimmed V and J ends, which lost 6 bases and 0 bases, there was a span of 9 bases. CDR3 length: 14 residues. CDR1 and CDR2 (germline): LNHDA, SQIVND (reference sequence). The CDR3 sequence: CASRGTVAKNIQYF. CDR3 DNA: TGTGCCAGTAGGGGGACTGTAGCCAAAAACATTCAGTACTTC.

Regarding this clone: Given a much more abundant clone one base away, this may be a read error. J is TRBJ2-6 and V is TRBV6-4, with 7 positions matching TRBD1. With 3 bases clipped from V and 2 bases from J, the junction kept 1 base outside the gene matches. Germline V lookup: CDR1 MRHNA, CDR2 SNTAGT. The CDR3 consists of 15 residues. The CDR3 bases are TGTGCCAGCAGTGAACAGGGGACTGGGGCCAACGTCCTGACTTTC. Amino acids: CASSEQGTGANVLTF.

In nucleotides, the CDR3 is TGTGCCAGCAGTTACCGACGGGACACTGAAGCTTTCTTT. It encodes CASSYRRDTEAFF. This chain connects TRBV6-5 to TRBJ1-1; D is ambiguous. The germline V and J ends were trimmed by 2 bases and 3 bases, with 7 bases remaining between them. This CDR3 region has 13 residues. Germline values: CDR1 MNHEY, CDR2 SVGAGI.

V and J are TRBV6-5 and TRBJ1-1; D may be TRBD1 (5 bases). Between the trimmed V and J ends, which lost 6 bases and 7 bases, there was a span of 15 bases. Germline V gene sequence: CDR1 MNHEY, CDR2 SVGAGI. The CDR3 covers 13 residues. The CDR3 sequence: CASRLSGGYEAFF. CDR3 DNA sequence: TGTGCCAGCAGACTAAGCGGGGGGTATGAAGCTTTCTTT.

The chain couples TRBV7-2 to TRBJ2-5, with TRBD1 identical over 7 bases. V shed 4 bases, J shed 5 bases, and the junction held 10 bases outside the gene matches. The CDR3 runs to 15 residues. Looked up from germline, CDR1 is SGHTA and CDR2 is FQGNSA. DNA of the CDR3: TGTGCCAGCAGCTCGAACAGGGGTGGAGGCGAGACCCAGTACTTC. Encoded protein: CASSSNRGGGETQYF.

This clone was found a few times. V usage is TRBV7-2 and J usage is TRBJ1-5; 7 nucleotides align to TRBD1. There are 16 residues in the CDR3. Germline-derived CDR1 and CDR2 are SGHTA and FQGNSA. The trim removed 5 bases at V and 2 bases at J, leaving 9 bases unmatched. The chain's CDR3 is CASSHEGAWRNQPQHF. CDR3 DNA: TGTGCCAGCAGCCATGAGGGGGCCTGGCGCAATCAGCCCCAGCATTTT.

In DNA, the CDR3 is TGCGCCAGCAGCTTCCTAGCGGGAGAGGGGACAGATACGCAGTATTTT. Translation: CASSFLAGEGTDTQYF. The V gene is TRBV5-1, the J gene TRBJ2-3, with 10 bases lining up with TRBD2. J was trimmed by 3 bases and V by 2 bases; bases with no gene match: 6. The CDR3 is 16 residues long. CDR1 and CDR2 from the germline V gene are SGHRS and YFSETQ.

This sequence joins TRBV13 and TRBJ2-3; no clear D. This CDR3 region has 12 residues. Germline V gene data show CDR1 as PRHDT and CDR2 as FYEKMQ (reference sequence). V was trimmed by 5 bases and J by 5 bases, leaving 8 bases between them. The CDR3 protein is CASSRQGDTQYF. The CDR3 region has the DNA TGTGCCAGCAGCCGACAAGGAGATACGCAGTATTTT.